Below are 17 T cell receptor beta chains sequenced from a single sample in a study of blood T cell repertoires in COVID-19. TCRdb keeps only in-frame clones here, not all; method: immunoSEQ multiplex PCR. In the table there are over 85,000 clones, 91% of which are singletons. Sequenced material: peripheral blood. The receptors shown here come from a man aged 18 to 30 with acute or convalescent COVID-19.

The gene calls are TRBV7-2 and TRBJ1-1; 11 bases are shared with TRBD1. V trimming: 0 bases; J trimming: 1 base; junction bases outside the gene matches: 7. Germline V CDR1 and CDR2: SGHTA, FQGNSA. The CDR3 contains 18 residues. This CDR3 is CASSLAGQGVIGNTEAFF. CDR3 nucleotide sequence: TGTGCCAGCAGCTTAGCGGGACAGGGGGTAATAGGGAACACTGAAGCTTTCTTT.

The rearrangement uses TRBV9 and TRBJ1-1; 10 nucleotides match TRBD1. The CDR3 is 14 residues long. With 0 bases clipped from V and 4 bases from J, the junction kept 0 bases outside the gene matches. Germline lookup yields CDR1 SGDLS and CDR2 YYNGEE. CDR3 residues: CASSVGTGGTEAFF. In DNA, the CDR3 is TGTGCCAGCAGCGTAGGGACAGGGGGCACTGAAGCTTTCTTT. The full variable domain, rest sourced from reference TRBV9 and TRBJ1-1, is DSGVTQTPKHLITATGQRVTLRCSPRSGDLSVYWYQQSLDQGLQFLIQYYNGEERAKGNILERFSAQQFPDLHSELNLSSLELGDSALYFCASSVGTGGTEAFFGQGTRLTVV.

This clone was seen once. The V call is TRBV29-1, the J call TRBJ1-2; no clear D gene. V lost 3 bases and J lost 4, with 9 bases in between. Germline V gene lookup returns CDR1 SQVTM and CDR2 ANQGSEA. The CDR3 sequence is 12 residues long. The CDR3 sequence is CSVDFLSYGYTF. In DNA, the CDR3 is TGCAGCGTTGATTTCTTGAGCTATGGCTACACCTTC.

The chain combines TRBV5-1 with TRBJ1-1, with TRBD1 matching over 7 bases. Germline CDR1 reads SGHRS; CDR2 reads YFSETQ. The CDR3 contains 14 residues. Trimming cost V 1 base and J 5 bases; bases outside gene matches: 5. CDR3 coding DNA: TGCGCCAGCAGCTTGCCAGGGGGAAGGACTGAAGCTTTCTTT. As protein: CASSLPGGRTEAFF.

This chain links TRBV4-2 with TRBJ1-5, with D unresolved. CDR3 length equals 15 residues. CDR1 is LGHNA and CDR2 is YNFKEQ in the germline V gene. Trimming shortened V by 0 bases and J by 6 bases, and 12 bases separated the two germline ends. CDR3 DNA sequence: TGTGCCAGCAGCCAAGAAGAGAGGAGTGGTCAGCCCCAGCATTTT. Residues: CASSQEERSGQPQHF.

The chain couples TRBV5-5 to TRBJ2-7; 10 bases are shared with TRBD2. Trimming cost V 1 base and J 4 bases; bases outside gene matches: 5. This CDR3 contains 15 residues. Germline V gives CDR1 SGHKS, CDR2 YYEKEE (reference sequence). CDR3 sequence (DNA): TGTGCCAGCAGCTTGTCCGGGACTAGCGATTACGAGCAGTACTTC. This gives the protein CASSLSGTSDYEQYF.

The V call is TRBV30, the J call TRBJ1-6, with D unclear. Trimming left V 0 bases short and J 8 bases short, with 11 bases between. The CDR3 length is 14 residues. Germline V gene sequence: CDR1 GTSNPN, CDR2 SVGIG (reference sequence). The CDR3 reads CAWSVATDYSPLHF. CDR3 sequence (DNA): TGTGCCTGGAGTGTGGCAACAGATTATTCACCCCTCCACTTT.

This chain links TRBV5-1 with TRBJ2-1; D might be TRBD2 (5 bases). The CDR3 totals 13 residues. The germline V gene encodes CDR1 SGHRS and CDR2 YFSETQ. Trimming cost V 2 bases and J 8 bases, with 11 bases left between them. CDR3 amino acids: CASSFGDVDEQFF. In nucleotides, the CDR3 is TGCGCCAGCAGCTTCGGGGATGTCGATGAGCAGTTCTTC. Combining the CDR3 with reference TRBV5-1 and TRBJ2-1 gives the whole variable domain KAGVTQTPRYLIKTRGQQVTLSCSPISGHRSVSWYQQTPGQGLQFLFEYFSETQRNKGNFPGRFSGRQFSNSRSEMNVSTLELGDSALYLCASSFGDVDEQFFGPGTRLTVL.

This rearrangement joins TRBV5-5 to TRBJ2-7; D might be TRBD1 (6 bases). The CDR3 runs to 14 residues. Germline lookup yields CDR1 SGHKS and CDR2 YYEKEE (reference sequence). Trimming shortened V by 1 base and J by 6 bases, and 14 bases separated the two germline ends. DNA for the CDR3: TGTGCCAGCAGCTTGATGACAGGATACGGCGAGCAGTACTTC. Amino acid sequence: CASSLMTGYGEQYF.

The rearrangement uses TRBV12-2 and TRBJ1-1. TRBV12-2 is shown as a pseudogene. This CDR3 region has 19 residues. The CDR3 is CASRERLGTVELGNTEAFF. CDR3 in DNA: TGTGCAAGTCGCGAACGACTAGGGACGGTAGAACTAGGAAACACTGAAGCTTTCTTT.

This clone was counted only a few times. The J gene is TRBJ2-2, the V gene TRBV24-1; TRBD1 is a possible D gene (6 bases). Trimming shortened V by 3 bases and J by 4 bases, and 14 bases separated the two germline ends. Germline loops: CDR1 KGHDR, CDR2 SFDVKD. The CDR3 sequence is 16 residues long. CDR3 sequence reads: CATSDPRQGTTGELFF. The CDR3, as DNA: TGTGCCACCAGTGATCCCCGCCAGGGGACCACCGGGGAGCTGTTTTTT.

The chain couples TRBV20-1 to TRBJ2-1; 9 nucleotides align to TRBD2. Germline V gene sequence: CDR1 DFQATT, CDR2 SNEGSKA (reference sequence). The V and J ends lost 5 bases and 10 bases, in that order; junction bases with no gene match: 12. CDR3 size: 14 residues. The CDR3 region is CSAGVAGGAGEQFF. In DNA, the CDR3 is TGCAGTGCTGGTGTCGCGGGGGGGGCTGGGGAGCAGTTCTTC.

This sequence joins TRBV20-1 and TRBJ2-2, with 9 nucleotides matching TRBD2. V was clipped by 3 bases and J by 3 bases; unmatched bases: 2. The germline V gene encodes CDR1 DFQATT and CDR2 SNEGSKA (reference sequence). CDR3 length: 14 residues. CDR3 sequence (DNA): TGCAGTGCTAGTAGCGGGAGAGACACCGGGGAGCTGTTTTTT. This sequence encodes CSASSGRDTGELFF.

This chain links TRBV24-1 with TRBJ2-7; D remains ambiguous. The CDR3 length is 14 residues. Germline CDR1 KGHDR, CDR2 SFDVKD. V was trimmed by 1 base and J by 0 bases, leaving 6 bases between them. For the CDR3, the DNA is TGTGCCACCAGTGATTTTCCCAGCTCCTACGAGCAGTACTTC. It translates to CATSDFPSSYEQYF.

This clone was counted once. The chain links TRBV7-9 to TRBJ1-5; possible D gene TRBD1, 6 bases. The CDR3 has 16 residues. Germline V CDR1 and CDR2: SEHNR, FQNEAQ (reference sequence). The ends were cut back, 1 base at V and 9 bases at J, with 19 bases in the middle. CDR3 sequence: CASSLVPGQPNLPQHF. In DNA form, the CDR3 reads TGTGCCAGCAGCTTAGTACCCGGACAGCCTAATTTGCCCCAGCATTTT.

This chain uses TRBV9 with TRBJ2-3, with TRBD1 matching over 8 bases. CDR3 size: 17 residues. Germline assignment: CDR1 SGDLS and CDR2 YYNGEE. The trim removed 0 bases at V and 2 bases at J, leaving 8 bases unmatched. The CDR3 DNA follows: TGTGCCAGCAGCGTAGCAGGGGGCTGGGTGATCACAGATACGCAGTATTTT. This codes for CASSVAGGWVITDTQYF.

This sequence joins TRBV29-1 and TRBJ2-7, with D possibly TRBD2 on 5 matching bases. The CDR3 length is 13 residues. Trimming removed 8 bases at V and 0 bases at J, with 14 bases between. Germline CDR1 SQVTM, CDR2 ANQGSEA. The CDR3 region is CSPGGTHSYEQYF. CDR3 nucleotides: TGCAGCCCTGGAGGCACACACTCCTACGAGCAGTACTTC.